This record covers a single TCR beta chain. This clone was seen ten or more times. It has no known antigen specificity. The record has no base qualities; no much larger clone is one base away. This sample's treatment or condition label indicates: oral pan-JAK inhibitor, 5-10 mg twice daily. Peripheral blood and lesional scalp punch biopsies were obtained from patients with alopecia areata. PBMCs were separated by density centrifugation and stained for CD3, CD4 and CD8, after which CD4+ and CD8+ T cells were sorted on a FACSAria. The V end loses 5 bases and the J end loses 5 bases, and a stretch of 16 bases separates them. Measured from the cysteine to the phenylalanine, the CDR3 is 14 residues long. Only CDR3 DNA remains: 42 bases, in frame from the first base. The germline V gene provides CDR1 SGHDT and CDR2 YYEEEE. This sample was taken from a study of CD8+ T cells in alopecia areata (dated 2018 in TCRdb). For the wider study: Treated patients were enrolled in an open-label pilot trial of oral tofacitinib at 5 to 10 mg twice daily for moderate-to-severe alopecia areata. Patients received tofacitinib for 6 to 18 months and were then followed off drug for 6 months to check for delayed response and recurrence. For the treated patients, the SALT score, which quantifies what percentage of scalp surface area is affected, served as the measure of disease severity. To study T cell clonal expansion in alopecia areata, the researchers applied high-throughput TCRbeta sequencing to both the C3H/HeJ mouse model and human patients. On the human side, TCRbeta sequencing was run on scalp tissue and on sorted CD4+ and CD8+ peripheral blood T cells from healthy controls and from alopecia areata patients with either patchy or totalis/universalis disease. Biopsies were taken from tofacitinib-treated patients at baseline and again at 4 and 24 weeks into treatment, and several of those patients also had a later scalp biopsy. Clonality in the scalp was compared among normal scalp (n=4), patchy alopecia areata scalp (n=8), and alopecia totalis/universalis scalp (n=8). RNA was obtained with the PAXgene miRNA kit for fixed scalp, the miRNeasy kit for PBMCs, and the RNeasy kit for mouse skin. Amplification of TCRbeta CDR3 regions was done by immunoSEQ multiplex PCR using 35 Vbeta forward primers and 13 Jbeta reverse primers.

Beyond this particular receptor, the publication reports: Scalp TCR repertoire analysis is complicated because resident alphabeta T cells in normal human skin are also sequenced, whereas mouse skin is dominated by gammadelta T cells. Tofacitinib significantly decreased scalp clonality and the number of expanded CD8+ clones among the top 100 scalp clones. The treated cohort was small, with a single nonresponder, so links between baseline CD8+ expansion and response need larger studies. Compared with normal scalp, lesional scalp had higher clonality and more expanded CD8+ clones, particularly in alopecia totalis/universalis, a pattern that suggests antigenic drive. Shared TCR sequences between patients were less evident than in mice, which may be partly attributable to HLA diversity in the patient population. Many expanded lesional clones were found to persist in scalp and blood during tofacitinib treatment, and relapse after treatment cessation may be partly explained by this persistence.

To prepare the library, the immunoSEQ multiplex PCR assay was applied. To provide template for TCR sequencing, every sample had RNA extracted and reverse transcribed into cDNA. SuperScript III was used to make first-strand cDNA, primed with a 2:1 mix of oligo-dT and random hexamers. Amplification bias was assessed with a synthetic immune receptor repertoire, and residual bias was removed computationally. The authors processed their data as follows. Raw reads were preprocessed for error removal, and CDR3 was defined according to IMGT conventions as running from the conserved cysteine to phenylalanine. Clonality was computed by normalizing Shannon entropy by log2 of the number of productive unique TCRs and subtracting the result from 1. CD4 or CD8 identity of scalp clones was inferred by cross-referencing scalp TCRbeta sequences with sorted blood CD4 and CD8 repertoires. TCRdb limited this immuneACCESS table to in-frame rearrangements with V and J called. A share of clones is missing; checked studies link under half to unresolved V genes, and the rest is unexplained. The DNA gave D and trimming, while V, J and clone size come from that table. The sample yields more than 200,000 clones; approximately 47% were counted once. The ten biggest clones cover over 2.5% of the sample.

The receptor was derived from a human donor with alopecia areata. The rearranged chain carries TRBV5-6 and TRBJ1-2, with the D gene uncertain. Material: CD4+ T cells sorted from blood, obtained between weeks 36 and 40, from a patient treated with tofacitinib. CDR3 protein: CASRPVPAPYGYTF. The nucleotide sequence reads as follows: TGTGCCAGCAGACCCGTCCCAGCTCCATATGGCTACACCTTC. Extended through the reference TRBV5-6 and TRBJ1-2 proteins, this CDR3 yields the full variable domain: DAGVTQSPTHLIKTRGQQVTLRCSPKSGHDTVSWYQQALGQGPQFIFQYYEEEERQRGNFPDRFSGHQFPNYSSELNVNALLLGDSALYLCASRPVPAPYGYTFGSGTRLTVV.